What follows is one T cell receptor (beta chain) and its context. Source study methods: Estimation of nucleated cell counts was performed using reference gene primer amplification. The table came from immunoSEQ multiplex PCR; TCRdb's copy has only in-frame clones and leaves some out. V, J and clone size derive from that table, while D and trimming were established from the DNA sequence. The data contain a few hundred thousand clones, 85% to 90% of them singletons. There are 13 residues in the CDR3. The V gene end was trimmed by 8 bases and the J gene end by 4 bases; junction bases not matched to a gene: 9. Germline CDR1 reads GTSNPN; CDR2 reads SVGIG (reference sequence). The data belong to a study of blood T cell repertoires in COVID-19. Study overall: Italy, Spain and the United States were the sources of the convalescent and acute COVID-19 samples. In each case, the material was cDNA or gDNA derived from T cells, B-cell-depleted T cells, or PBMCs.

The chain links TRBV30 to TRBJ2-5; 8 bases map to TRBD1. The source is a woman in her thirties or forties who had recovered from COVID-19. The sequencing input was peripheral blood. The CDR3 reads CARDRGRGETQYF. In nucleotides, the CDR3 is TGTGCCAGAGACAGGGGAAGGGGAGAGACCCAGTACTTC.